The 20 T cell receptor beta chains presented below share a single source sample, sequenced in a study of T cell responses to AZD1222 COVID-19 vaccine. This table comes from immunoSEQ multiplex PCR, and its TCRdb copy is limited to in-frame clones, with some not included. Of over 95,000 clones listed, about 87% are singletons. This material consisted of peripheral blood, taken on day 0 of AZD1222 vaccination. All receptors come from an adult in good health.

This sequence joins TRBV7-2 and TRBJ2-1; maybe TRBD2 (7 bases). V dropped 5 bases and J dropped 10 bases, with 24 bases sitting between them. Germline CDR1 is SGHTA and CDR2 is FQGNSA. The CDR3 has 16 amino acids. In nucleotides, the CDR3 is TGTGCCAGCAGCCAAAATAGAGGGGGAGGGCCAAGGGAGCAGTTCTTC. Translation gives CASSQNRGGGPREQFF.

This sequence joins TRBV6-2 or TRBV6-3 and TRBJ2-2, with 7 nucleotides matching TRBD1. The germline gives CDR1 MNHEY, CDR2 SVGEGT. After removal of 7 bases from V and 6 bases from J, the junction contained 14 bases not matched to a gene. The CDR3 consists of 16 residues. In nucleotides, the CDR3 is TGTGCCAGCACCCCTTGGACAGGCCTCTCATCCGGGGAGCTGTTTTTT. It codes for CASTPWTGLSSGELFF.

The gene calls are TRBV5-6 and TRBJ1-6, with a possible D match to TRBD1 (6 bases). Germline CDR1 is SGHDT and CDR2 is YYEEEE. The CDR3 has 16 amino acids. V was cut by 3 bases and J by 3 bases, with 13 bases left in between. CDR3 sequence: CASSWRGGSYNSPLHF. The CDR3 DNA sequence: TGTGCCAGCAGCTGGAGGGGGGGTAGCTATAATTCACCCCTCCACTTT.

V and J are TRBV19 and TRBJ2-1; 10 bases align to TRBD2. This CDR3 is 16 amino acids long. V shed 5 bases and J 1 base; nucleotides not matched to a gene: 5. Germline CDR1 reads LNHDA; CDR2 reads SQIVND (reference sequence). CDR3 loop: CASSAPSGSSYNEQFF. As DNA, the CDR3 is TGTGCCAGTAGTGCCCCTAGCGGGAGTTCCTACAATGAGCAGTTCTTC.

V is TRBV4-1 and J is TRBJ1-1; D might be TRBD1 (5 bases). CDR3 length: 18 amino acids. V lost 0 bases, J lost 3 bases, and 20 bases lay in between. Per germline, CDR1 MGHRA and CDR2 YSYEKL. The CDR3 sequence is CASSQDHVGRVGDTEAFF. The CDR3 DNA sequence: TGCGCCAGCAGCCAAGATCATGTGGGCAGGGTAGGTGACACTGAAGCTTTCTTT.

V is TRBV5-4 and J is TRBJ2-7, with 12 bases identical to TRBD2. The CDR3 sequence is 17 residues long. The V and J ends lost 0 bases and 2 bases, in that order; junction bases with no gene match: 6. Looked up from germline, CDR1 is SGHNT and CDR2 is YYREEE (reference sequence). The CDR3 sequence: CASSLAPTSGSTYEQYF. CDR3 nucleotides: TGTGCCAGCAGCTTGGCCCCGACTAGCGGGAGTACCTACGAGCAGTACTTC.

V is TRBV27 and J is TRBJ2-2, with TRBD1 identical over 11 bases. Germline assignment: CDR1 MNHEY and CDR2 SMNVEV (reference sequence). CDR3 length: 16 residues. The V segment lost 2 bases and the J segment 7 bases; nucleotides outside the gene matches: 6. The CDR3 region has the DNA TGTGCCAGCAGTTTAACGGGACAGGGGGTTGGCGGGGAGCTGTTTTTT. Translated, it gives CASSLTGQGVGGELFF.

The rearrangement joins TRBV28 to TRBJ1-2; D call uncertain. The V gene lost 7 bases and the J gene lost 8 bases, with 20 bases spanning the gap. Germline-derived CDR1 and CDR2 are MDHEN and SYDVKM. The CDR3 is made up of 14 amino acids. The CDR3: CASTRSGLTRGYTF. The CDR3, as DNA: TGTGCCAGCACCCGAAGTGGTTTAACTAGAGGCTACACCTTC.

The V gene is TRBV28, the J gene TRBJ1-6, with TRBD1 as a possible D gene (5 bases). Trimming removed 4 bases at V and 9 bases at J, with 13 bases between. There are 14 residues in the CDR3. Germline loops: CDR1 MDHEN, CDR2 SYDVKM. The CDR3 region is CASSSLSGGSPLHF. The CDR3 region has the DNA TGTGCCAGCAGTTCGCTCTCTGGGGGTTCACCCCTCCACTTT.

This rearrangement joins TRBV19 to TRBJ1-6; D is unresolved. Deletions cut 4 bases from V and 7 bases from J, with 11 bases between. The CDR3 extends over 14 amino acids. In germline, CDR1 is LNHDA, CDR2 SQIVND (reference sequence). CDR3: CASSTNSRNSPLHF. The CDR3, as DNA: TGTGCCAGTAGTACGAACAGCAGGAATTCACCCCTCCACTTT.

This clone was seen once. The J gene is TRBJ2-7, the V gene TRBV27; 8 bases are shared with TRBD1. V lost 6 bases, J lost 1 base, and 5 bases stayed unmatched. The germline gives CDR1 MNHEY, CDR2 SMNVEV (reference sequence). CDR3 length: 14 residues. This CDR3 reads CASSGTGRSYEQYF. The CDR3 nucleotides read TGTGCCAGCAGCGGGACAGGAAGATCCTACGAGCAGTACTTC.

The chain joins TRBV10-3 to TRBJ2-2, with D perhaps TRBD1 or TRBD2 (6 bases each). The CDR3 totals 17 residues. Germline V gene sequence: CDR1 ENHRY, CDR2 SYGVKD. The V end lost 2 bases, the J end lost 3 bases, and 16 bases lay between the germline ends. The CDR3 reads CAISEDTLRGDTGELFF. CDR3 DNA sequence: TGTGCCATCAGTGAGGATACACTTAGGGGGGACACCGGGGAGCTGTTTTTT.

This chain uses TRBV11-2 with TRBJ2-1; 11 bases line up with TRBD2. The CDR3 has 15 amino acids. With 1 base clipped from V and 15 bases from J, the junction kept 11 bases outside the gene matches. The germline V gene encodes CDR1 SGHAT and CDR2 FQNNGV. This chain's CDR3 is CASSLGLAGGPYGFF. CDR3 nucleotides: TGTGCCAGCAGCTTAGGGCTAGCGGGGGGTCCCTATGGGTTCTTC. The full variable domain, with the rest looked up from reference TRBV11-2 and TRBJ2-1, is EAGVAQSPRYKIIEKRQSVAFWCNPISGHATLYWYQQILGQGPKLLIQFQNNGVVDDSQLPKDRFSAERLKGVDSTLKIQPAKLEDSAVYLCASSLGLAGGPYGFFGPGTRLTVL.

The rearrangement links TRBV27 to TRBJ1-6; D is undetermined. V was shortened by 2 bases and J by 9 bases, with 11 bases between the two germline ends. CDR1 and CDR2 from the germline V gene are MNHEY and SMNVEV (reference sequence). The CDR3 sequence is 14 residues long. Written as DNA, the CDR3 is TGTGCCAGCAGTTTAGGAGGTATTGGTTCACCCCTCCACTTT. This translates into CASSLGGIGSPLHF.

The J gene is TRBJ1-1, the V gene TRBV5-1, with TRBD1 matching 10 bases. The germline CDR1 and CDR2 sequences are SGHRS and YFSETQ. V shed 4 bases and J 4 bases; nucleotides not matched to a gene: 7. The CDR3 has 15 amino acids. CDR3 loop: CASSKGQGDRTEAFF. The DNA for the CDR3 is TGCGCCAGCAGCAAAGGACAGGGGGACCGCACTGAAGCTTTCTTT.

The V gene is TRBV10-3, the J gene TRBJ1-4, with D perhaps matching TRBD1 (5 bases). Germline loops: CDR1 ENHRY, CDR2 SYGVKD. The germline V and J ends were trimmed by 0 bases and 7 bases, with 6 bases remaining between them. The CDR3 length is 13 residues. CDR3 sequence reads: CAISESGGEKLFF. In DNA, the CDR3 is TGTGCCATCAGTGAGTCGGGGGGTGAAAAACTGTTTTTT.

This CDR3 is CASSVGGRETQYF. The CDR3 region has the DNA TGTGCCAGCAGTGTAGGAGGGCGGGAGACCCAGTACTTC. V usage is TRBV2 and J usage is TRBJ2-5; TRBD2 is a possible D gene (6 bases). CDR3 size: 13 residues. The germline CDR1 and CDR2 sequences are SNHLY and FYNNEI. Trimming removed 4 bases at V and 5 bases at J, with 11 bases between. Complete variable domain (other parts from reference TRBV2 and TRBJ2-5): EPEVTQTPSHQVTQMGQEVILRCVPISNHLYFYWYRQILGQKVEFLVSFYNNEISEKSEIFDDQFSVERPDGSNFTLKIRSTKLEDSAMYFCASSVGGRETQYFGPGTRLLVL.

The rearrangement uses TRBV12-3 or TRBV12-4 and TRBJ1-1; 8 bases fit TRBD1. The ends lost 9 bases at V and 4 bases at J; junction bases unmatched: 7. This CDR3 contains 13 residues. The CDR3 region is CASKTGERTEAFF. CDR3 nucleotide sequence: TGTGCCAGTAAGACAGGGGAACGCACTGAAGCTTTCTTT.

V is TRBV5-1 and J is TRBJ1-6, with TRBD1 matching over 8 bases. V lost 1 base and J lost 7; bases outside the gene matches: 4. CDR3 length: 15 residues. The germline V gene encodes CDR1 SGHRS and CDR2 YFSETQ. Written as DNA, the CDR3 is TGCGCCAGCAGCTTGAGGACAGGGCAGAATTCACCCCTCCACTTT. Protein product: CASSLRTGQNSPLHF.

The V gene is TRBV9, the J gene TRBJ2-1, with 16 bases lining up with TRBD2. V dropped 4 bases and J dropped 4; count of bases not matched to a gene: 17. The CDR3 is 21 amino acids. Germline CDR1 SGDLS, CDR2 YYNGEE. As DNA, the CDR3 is TGTGCCAGCAGCCTCCACATCCCGGGACTAGCGGGAGGGCCGGGTTACAATGAGCAGTTCTTC. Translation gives CASSLHIPGLAGGPGYNEQFF.